This paragraph covers one T cell receptor (beta chain) sequence. This entry is derived from a study of PD-L1 blockade in urothelial cancer. Study in general: Patients had received 0 to 3 prior chemotherapy regimens. Once treatment had started, blood was analyzed at 3 weeks (second dose) and again at 6 weeks. T cells were recovered from blood samples at a median of roughly 150,000.

The assay was immunoSEQ multiplex PCR, and TCRdb's table has in-frame clones only and misses some. The sample has roughly 63,000 clones; approximately 80% are singletons. V was clipped by 3 bases and J by 0 bases; unmatched bases: 5. Germline V lookup: CDR1 SGHNT, CDR2 YENEEA. This CDR3 has 15 residues. The time point: pretreatment peripheral blood. V gene TRBV11-3 combines with J gene TRBJ2-7, with 7 nucleotides matching TRBD2. Sequenced material: PBMCs, taken around atezolizumab (anti-PD-L1) treatment. The clonotype was recovered from a man in his sixties or seventies with urothelial cancer. This CDR3 is CASSFSGTNSYEQYF. The CDR3 nucleotides are TGTGCCAGCAGCTTTTCCGGGACTAACTCCTACGAGCAGTACTTC.